This T cell receptor beta chain originates from a study of response to subunit inactivated influenza vaccine. Study-wide findings and caveats: Each seasonal influenza vaccination, the authors suggested, recruits few new T cells.

This clonotype was recorded many times. Its antigen is still unknown. V was clipped by 5 bases and J by 2 bases; unmatched bases: 12. This CDR3 contains 16 residues. Each CDR3 protein is one row after TCRdb ran MiXCR on the RT-PCR reads. Here the sample spans around 530,000 distinct CDR3 sequences, 12% being singletons. The starting material was PBMCs from blood, obtained on the day of vaccination. The V gene is TRBV12-3 or TRBV12-4, the J gene TRBJ2-7, with 7 bases that match TRBD2. The TCR was taken from a man in his fifties who received an inactivated influenza vaccine. CDR3 residues: CASSRNNWGGPYEQYF. The CDR3 nucleotides read TGTGCCAGCAGTCGAAATAATTGGGGGGGTCCCTACGAGCAGTACTTC.